This T cell receptor (beta chain) was captured by sequencing in a study of early T cells in non-severe SARS-CoV-2 infection. Study information: Sequencing used unsorted whole-blood bulk RNA, so chains lack pairing.

Researchers tagged individual cDNA molecules with unique molecular identifiers. TCRdb re-called the 5' RACE reads with MiXCR, one entry per CDR3 protein. This sample has tens of thousands of distinct CDR3 sequences, with around 6.9% found just once. The study, taken as a whole, reports: The matching step, a VDJdb search, favored anti-spike CD8 responses and missed private and CD4 specificities.

In its sample, this clonotype was seen many times. Its antigen is undetermined. The TCR was taken from an adult who was a healthcare worker with PCR-confirmed SARS-CoV-2 infection or an uninfected control (not recorded which). Sequencing was performed on whole blood, taken at baseline.

CDR3 residues: CASSLISGGPPYEQYF. The CDR3 region has the DNA TGTGCCAGCAGCTTGATAAGCGGGGGGCCGCCCTACGAGCAGTACTTC. The V call is TRBV5-4, the J call TRBJ2-7; 9 nucleotides match TRBD2. The CDR3 is made up of 16 amino acids. Germline CDR1 and CDR2: SGHNT and YYREEE (reference sequence). V gave up 1 base and J gave up 2 bases; unmatched junction bases: 7.